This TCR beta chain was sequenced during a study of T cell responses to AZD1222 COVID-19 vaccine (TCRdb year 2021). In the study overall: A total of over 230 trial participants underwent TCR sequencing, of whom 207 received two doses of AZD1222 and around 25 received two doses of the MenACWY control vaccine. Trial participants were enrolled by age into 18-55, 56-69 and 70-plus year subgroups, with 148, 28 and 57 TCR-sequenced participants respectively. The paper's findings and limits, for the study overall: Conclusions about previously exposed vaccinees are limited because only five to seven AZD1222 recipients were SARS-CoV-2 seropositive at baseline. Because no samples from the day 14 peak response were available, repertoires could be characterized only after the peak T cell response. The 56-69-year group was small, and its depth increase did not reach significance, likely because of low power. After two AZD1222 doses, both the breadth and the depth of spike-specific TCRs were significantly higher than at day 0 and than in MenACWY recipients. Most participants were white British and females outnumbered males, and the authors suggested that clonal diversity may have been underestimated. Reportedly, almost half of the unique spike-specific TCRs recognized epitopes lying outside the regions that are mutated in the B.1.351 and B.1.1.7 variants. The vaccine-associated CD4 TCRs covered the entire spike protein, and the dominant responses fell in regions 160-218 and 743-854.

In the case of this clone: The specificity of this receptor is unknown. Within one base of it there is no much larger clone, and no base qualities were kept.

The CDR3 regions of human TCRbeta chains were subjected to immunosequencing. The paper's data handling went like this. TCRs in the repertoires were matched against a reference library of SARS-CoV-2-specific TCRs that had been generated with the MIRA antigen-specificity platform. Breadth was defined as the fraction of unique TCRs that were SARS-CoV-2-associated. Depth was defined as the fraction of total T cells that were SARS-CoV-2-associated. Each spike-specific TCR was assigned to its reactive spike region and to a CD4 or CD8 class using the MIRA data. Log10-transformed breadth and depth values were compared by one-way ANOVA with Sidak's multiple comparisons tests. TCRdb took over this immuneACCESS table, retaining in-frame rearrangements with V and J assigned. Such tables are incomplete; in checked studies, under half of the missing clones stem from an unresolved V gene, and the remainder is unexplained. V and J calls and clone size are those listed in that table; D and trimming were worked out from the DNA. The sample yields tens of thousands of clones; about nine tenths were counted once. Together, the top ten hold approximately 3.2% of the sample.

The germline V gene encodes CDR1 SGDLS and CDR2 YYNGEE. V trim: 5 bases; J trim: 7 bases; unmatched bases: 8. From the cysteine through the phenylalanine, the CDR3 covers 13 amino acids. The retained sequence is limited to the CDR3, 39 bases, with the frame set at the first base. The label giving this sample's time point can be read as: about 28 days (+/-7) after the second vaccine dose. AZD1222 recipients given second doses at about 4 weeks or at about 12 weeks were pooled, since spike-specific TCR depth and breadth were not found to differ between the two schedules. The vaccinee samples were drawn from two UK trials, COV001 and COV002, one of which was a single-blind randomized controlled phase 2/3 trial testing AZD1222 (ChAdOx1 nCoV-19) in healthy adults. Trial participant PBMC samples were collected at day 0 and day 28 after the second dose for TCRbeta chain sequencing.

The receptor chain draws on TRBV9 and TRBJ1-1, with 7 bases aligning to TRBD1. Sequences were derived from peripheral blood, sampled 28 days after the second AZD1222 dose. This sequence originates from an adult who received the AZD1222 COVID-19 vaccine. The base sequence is TGTGCCAGCAGTCAAGGGACAGCCGGTGAAGCTTTCTTT. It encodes CASSQGTAGEAFF.